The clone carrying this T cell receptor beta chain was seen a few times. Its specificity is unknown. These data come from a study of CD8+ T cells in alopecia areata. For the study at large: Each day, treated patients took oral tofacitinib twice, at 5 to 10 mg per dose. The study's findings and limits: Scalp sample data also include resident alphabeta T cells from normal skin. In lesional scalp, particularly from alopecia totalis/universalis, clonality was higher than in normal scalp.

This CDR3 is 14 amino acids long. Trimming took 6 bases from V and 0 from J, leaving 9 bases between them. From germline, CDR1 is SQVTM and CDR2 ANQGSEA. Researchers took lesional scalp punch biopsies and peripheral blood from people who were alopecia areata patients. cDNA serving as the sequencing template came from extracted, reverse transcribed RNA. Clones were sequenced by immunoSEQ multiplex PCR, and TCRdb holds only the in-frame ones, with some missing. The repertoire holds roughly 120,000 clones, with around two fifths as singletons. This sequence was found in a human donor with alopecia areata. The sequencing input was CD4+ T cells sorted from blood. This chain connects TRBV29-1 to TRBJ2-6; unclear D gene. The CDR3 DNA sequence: TGCAGCGTCGCTCGGAACTCTGGGGCCAACGTCCTGACTTTC. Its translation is CSVARNSGANVLTF.